The 27 T cell receptor beta chains reported below all come from one sample, sequenced in a study of post-analysis software for immune sequencing data. Study-level points and caveats: In patients, TRBV5-6, TRBV5-1 and TRBV20-1 belonged to four or five TRBV segments found more frequently than in controls.

Tagging with unique molecular identifiers was a feature of the TCR beta cDNA libraries. TCRdb re-called the PCR reads with MiXCR, one entry per CDR3 protein. The table shows roughly 870,000 distinct CDR3 sequences, with about 57% occurring only once. Their cognate antigens are unknown. Sample: blood. The receptors derive from a girl aged 5 to 17 with multiple sclerosis.

This clonotype was recorded only once. The chain uses TRBV7-9 and TRBJ1-2; no clear D gene. V was trimmed by 1 base and J by 8 bases, leaving 5 bases between them. The CDR3 length is 11 residues. The germline gives CDR1 SEHNR, CDR2 FQNEAQ (reference sequence). The CDR3 DNA sequence: TGTGCCAGCAGCTTAGTGCAGGGCTACACCTTC. It translates to CASSLVQGYTF.

This chain links TRBV7-2 with TRBJ1-2, with D hard to call. Germline CDR1 reads SGHTA; CDR2 reads FQGNSA. The CDR3 is made up of 14 amino acids. The germline V and J ends were trimmed by 6 bases and 0 bases, with 11 bases remaining between them. CDR3 in amino acids: CASSQSHANYGYTF. In DNA, the CDR3 is TGTGCCAGCAGTCAATCCCACGCTAACTATGGCTACACCTTC.

A single count supports this clonotype. V is TRBV6-1 and J is TRBJ2-7; D could derive from TRBD1 or TRBD2 (5 bases each). The germline gives CDR1 MNHNS, CDR2 SASEGT. The V and J ends lost 6 bases and 4 bases respectively, with 13 bases between them. This CDR3 comprises 13 residues. The CDR3 protein is CASRLRDVYEQYF. CDR3 bases: TGTGCCAGCAGGCTTCGGGACGTTTACGAGCAGTACTTC.

This clonotype was observed a few times. CDR3 sequence (DNA): TGTGCCAGCAGTTACACCCCCGCGACCGTCGGGCAGTACTTC. Translation: CASSYTPATVGQYF. This chain uses TRBV6-5 with TRBJ2-5; no reliable D call. Germline CDR1 is MNHEY and CDR2 is SVGAGI. The CDR3 is made up of 14 amino acids. Trimming cost V 2 bases and J 11 bases, with 18 bases left between them.

This clonotype has a count of ten or more. The J gene is TRBJ2-3, the V gene TRBV7-2; D ambiguous. V lost 1 base and J lost 3, with 8 bases in between. The V gene's germline CDR1 is SGHTA and CDR2 FQGNSA. This CDR3 region has 14 residues. Written as DNA, the CDR3 is TGTGCCAGCAGCTTAGGGCGGCGGACAGATACGCAGTATTTT. It codes for CASSLGRRTDTQYF.

This clonotype occurred many times. V is TRBV29-1 and J is TRBJ2-7, with D hard to call. V dropped 4 bases and J dropped 3 bases, with 7 bases sitting between them. Germline CDR1 SQVTM, CDR2 ANQGSEA. This CDR3 is 11 amino acids long. CDR3 amino acids: CSVAGSYEQYF. The DNA of the CDR3 is TGCAGCGTTGCGGGCAGCTACGAGCAGTACTTC.

The genes are TRBV7-8 and TRBJ2-3; no clear D gene. CDR1 is SGHVS, CDR2 FQNEAQ, per germline. This CDR3 spans 14 amino acids. Trimming took off 6 bases at V and 0 bases at J, with 10 bases between the two ends. For the CDR3, the DNA is TGTGCCAGCAGTTCCTACACAAGCACAGATACGCAGTATTTT. It is translated as CASSSYTSTDTQYF.

The chain is built from TRBV11-1 and TRBJ1-1, with D possibly being TRBD1 (6 bases). Looked up from germline, CDR1 is SGHAT and CDR2 is FQDESV (reference sequence). The germline V and J ends were trimmed by 3 bases and 3 bases, with 11 bases remaining between them. The CDR3 length is 14 residues. The CDR3 bases are TGTGCCAGCAGCTTCGGGGGGCGCTACACTGAAGCTTTCTTT. It translates to CASSFGGRYTEAFF. Full variable domain (rest looked up from reference TRBV11-1 and TRBJ1-1): EAEVAQSPRYKITEKSQAVAFWCDPISGHATLYWYRQILGQGPELLVQFQDESVVDDSQLPKDRFSAERLKGVDSTLKIQPAELGDSAMYLCASSFGGRYTEAFFGQGTRLTVV.

The chain recombines TRBV20-1 with TRBJ2-1; 7 bases agree with TRBD2. Trimming took 2 bases from V and 0 from J; bases not matched to a gene: 19. This CDR3 is built from 20 residues. Germline CDR1 reads DFQATT; CDR2 reads SNEGSKA (reference sequence). The CDR3 loop is CSARFAGGGKIISSYNEQFF. For the CDR3, the DNA is TGCAGTGCTAGATTCGCCGGCGGGGGAAAGATTATAAGCTCCTACAATGAGCAGTTCTTC.

The rearrangement uses TRBV6-5 and TRBJ2-1; D is ambiguous. This CDR3 contains 15 residues. Trimming pared 6 bases from V and 3 bases from J, leaving 15 bases between. CDR1 and CDR2 (germline): MNHEY, SVGAGI. The CDR3 is CASRSVNGDYNEQFF. For the CDR3, the DNA is TGTGCCAGCAGATCTGTGAACGGAGACTACAATGAGCAGTTCTTC.

The rearrangement links TRBV30 to TRBJ2-1; the match to TRBD1 covers 7 bases. CDR3 size: 11 residues. Germline loops: CDR1 GTSNPN, CDR2 SVGIG (reference sequence). After removal of 6 bases from V and 6 bases from J, the junction contained 2 bases not matched to a gene. The CDR3 coding sequence is TGTGCCTGCACAGGGGTCAATGAGCAGTTCTTC. The encoded protein is CACTGVNEQFF.

The chain couples TRBV7-9 to TRBJ2-1; maybe TRBD2 (7 bases). The V end was cut by 0 bases, the J end by 1 base, with 10 bases between. The CDR3 consists of 16 residues. Germline CDR1 reads SEHNR; CDR2 reads FQNEAQ (reference sequence). The CDR3 region is CASSLARGRSYNEQFF. In nucleotides, the CDR3 is TGTGCCAGCAGCTTAGCGCGGGGGCGATCCTACAATGAGCAGTTCTTC.

The gene calls are TRBV6-5 and TRBJ2-1; D not resolved. Germline V gene sequence: CDR1 MNHEY, CDR2 SVGAGI. The CDR3 runs 16 residues. Between the trimmed V and J ends, which lost 8 bases and 3 bases, there was a span of 20 bases. CDR3 coding DNA: TGTGCCAGCTCAGTAGGAGTCGGACGAAACTACAATGAGCAGTTCTTC. This sequence encodes CASSVGVGRNYNEQFF.

The chain employs TRBV7-2 and TRBJ2-5; D ambiguous. V lost 5 bases, J lost 7 bases, and 14 bases lay in between. Germline-derived CDR1 and CDR2 are SGHTA and FQGNSA. The CDR3 loop spans 13 amino acids. CDR3 coding DNA: TGTGCCAGCAGCCCCCGCTCGACCCCGACCCAGTACTTC. It codes for CASSPRSTPTQYF.

This clonotype was detected once. V gene TRBV29-1 combines with J gene TRBJ2-3; D not certain. The CDR3 is made up of 13 amino acids. CDR1 is SQVTM and CDR2 is ANQGSEA in the germline V gene. The DNA for the CDR3 is TGCACCTCCGCCCCCGGCAGAACAGATACGCAGTATTTT. It is translated as CTSAPGRTDTQYF.

In this sample, this clonotype turned up a few times. This rearrangement joins TRBV5-1 to TRBJ2-7; D is unclear. The germline V gene encodes CDR1 SGHRS and CDR2 YFSETQ. Between the trimmed V and J ends, which lost 4 bases and 6 bases, there was a span of 11 bases. The CDR3 spans 12 residues. This CDR3 reads CASSHILGEQYF. The CDR3 DNA is TGCGCCAGCAGCCATATTTTGGGCGAGCAGTACTTC.

J is TRBJ2-5 and V is TRBV29-1, with 15 bases lining up with TRBD2. The V gene end was trimmed by 7 bases and the J gene end by 5 bases; junction bases not matched to a gene: 2. The CDR3 runs to 13 residues. CDR1 is SQVTM and CDR2 is ANQGSEA in the germline V gene. For the CDR3, the DNA is TGCAGCGAAGGGACTAGCGGGAGGGAGACCCAGTACTTC. This translates into CSEGTSGRETQYF.

This clonotype has only a few counts. The chain has TRBV6-5 and TRBJ2-5; D is ambiguous. Germline V lookup: CDR1 MNHEY, CDR2 SVGAGI. Trimming took 11 bases from V and 0 from J, leaving 13 bases between them. This CDR3 has 13 amino acids. Here the CDR3 reads CAAKAQYQETQYF. The CDR3 DNA reads as TGTGCCGCCAAGGCACAGTACCAAGAGACCCAGTACTTC.

Concerning this clonotype itself: Germline is not matched at one junction end, which may reflect a read error. This sequence joins TRBV6-5 and TRBJ1-1; 7 bases fit TRBD1. Germline V gene lookup returns CDR1 MNHEY and CDR2 SVGAGI. CDR3 length: 14 residues. CDR3 in DNA: TGTGCCAGCAGTTACGCCGACAGGGTCACTGAGGCTTTCTTT. It codes for CASSYADRVTEAFF.

This clonotype was detected a few times. V and J are TRBV20-1 and TRBJ1-2, with TRBD1 matching 9 bases. Germline CDR1 and CDR2: DFQATT and SNEGSKA (reference sequence). J was trimmed by 8 bases and V by 4 bases; bases with no gene match: 11. The CDR3 length is 14 residues. The CDR3 DNA sequence: TGCAGTGCTAAGGGACAGGGAGGAGAGTGGGGCTACACCTTC. Translation gives CSAKGQGGEWGYTF.

This clonotype was seen more than once but under ten times. The V gene is TRBV12-3 or TRBV12-4, the J gene TRBJ2-7, with 10 bases that match TRBD2. The ends lost 5 bases at V and 4 bases at J; junction bases unmatched: 8. The CDR3 is 15 amino acids. The CDR3 loop is CASSKRTSGSYEQYF. The CDR3 coding sequence is TGTGCCAGCAGTAAAAGGACTAGCGGATCGTACGAGCAGTACTTC.

This clonotype has just a few counts. The chain employs TRBV21-1 and TRBJ2-3; the table's D gene call, TRBD2, was not cross checked with the DNA. TRBV21-1 is marked as a pseudogene. The CDR3 consists of 13 residues. The CDR3 coding sequence is TGTGCCCTTAGCGGGGGGGCACTAGATACGCAGTATTTT. Translating gives CALSGGALDTQYF.

This clonotype has a handful of counts. V is TRBV20-1 and J is TRBJ1-2, with 7 bases identical to TRBD1. The germline V gene encodes CDR1 DFQATT and CDR2 SNEGSKA (reference sequence). This CDR3 comprises 14 residues. The J segment lost 6 bases and the V segment lost 5 bases, leaving 12 bases of the junction unmatched. CDR3 region: CSAQIYRGAHGYTF. The CDR3 DNA is TGCAGTGCTCAGATTTACAGGGGCGCGCATGGCTACACCTTC.

The chain is built from TRBV14 and TRBJ2-7, with D perhaps TRBD2 (6 bases). Per the germline V gene, CDR1 is SGHDN and CDR2 is FVKESK. The CDR3 loop spans 14 amino acids. V was clipped by 4 bases and J by 8 bases, with 18 bases between them. CDR3 DNA: TGTGCCAGCAGCCGGGGACTGCTTGAGAGAAAGCAGTACTTC. As protein: CASSRGLLERKQYF.

The chain couples TRBV29-1 to TRBJ1-4; 7 bases agree with TRBD1. CDR3 size: 14 residues. V was clipped by 7 bases and J by 6 bases; unmatched bases: 11. Germline loops: CDR1 SQVTM, CDR2 ANQGSEA. CDR3 sequence: CSARQQGRHEKLFF. The DNA for the CDR3 is TGCAGCGCTCGACAACAGGGGAGACATGAAAAACTGTTTTTT. Together with reference TRBV29-1 and TRBJ1-4, the CDR3 gives the full variable domain: SAVISQKPSRDICQRGTSLTIQCQVDSQVTMMFWYRQQPGQSLTLIATANQGSEATYESGFVIDKFPISRPNLTFSTLTVSNMSPEDSSIYLCSARQQGRHEKLFFGSGTQLSVL.

The CDR3 region is CASRSLSGSYNEQFF. CDR3 nucleotide sequence: TGTGCCAGCAGGTCCCTTAGCGGTTCCTACAATGAGCAGTTCTTC. The rearrangement joins TRBV7-6 to TRBJ2-1; D is possibly TRBD2 (6 bases). Germline V gene data show CDR1 as SGHVS and CDR2 as FNYEAQ. The CDR3 length is 15 residues. The ends were cut back, 6 bases at V and 1 base at J, with 13 bases in the middle.

This clonotype was counted only a few times. This rearrangement joins TRBV5-1 to TRBJ1-2; TRBD1 matches at 7 bases. CDR1 SGHRS and CDR2 YFSETQ come from the germline V gene. This CDR3 spans 14 amino acids. V was clipped by 2 bases and J by 5 bases; unmatched bases: 6. The CDR3 DNA follows: TGCGCCAGCAGCTTACAGGGGCGCGGGTATGGCTACACCTTC. Translating it yields CASSLQGRGYGYTF. Using reference TRBV5-1 and TRBJ1-2 for the parts outside the CDR3, the full variable domain is KAGVTQTPRYLIKTRGQQVTLSCSPISGHRSVSWYQQTPGQGLQFLFEYFSETQRNKGNFPGRFSGRQFSNSRSEMNVSTLELGDSALYLCASSLQGRGYGYTFGSGTRLTVV.